Presented here are 19 T cell receptor beta chains from one specimen sequenced in a study of T cell responses to AZD1222 COVID-19 vaccine. The method was immunoSEQ multiplex PCR; TCRdb's version includes in-frame clones alone and lacks a portion of them. The sample shows tens of thousands of clones, 70% to 80% of them seen only once. The sample consisted of peripheral blood, taken on day 0 of AZD1222 vaccination. The receptors were gathered from an adult in good health.

CDR3 region: CASRRDGLSPLHF. CDR3 sequence (DNA): TGTGCCAGCAGAAGGGACGGCTTATCACCCCTCCACTTT. V gene TRBV27 combines with J gene TRBJ1-6, with D perhaps TRBD1 (5 bases). This CDR3 spans 13 amino acids. Germline V gene lookup returns CDR1 MNHEY and CDR2 SMNVEV (reference sequence). The germline V and J ends were trimmed by 6 bases and 10 bases, with 13 bases remaining between them.

V usage is TRBV9 and J usage is TRBJ2-3; the D is unclear. With 5 bases removed from V and 3 bases from J, the gap between germline ends came to 13 bases. This CDR3 contains 14 residues. Germline CDR1 and CDR2: SGDLS and YYNGEE. The CDR3 here is CASSANARTDTQYF. CDR3 sequence (DNA): TGTGCCAGCAGTGCAAACGCTAGAACAGATACGCAGTATTTT.

This chain links TRBV5-4 with TRBJ1-6; D is ambiguous. The CDR3 covers 14 residues. V shed 4 bases and J shed 9 bases, with 14 bases lying between them. The germline V gene has CDR1 SGHNT and CDR2 YYREEE (reference sequence). CDR3: CASSRQQITSPLHF. CDR3 sequence (DNA): TGTGCCAGCAGCCGGCAACAGATCACTTCACCCCTCCACTTT.

The chain links TRBV30 to TRBJ2-2; TRBD1 matches at 9 bases. There are 16 residues in the CDR3. V gave up 6 bases and J gave up 4 bases; unmatched junction bases: 12. The germline V gene encodes CDR1 GTSNPN and CDR2 SVGIG (reference sequence). The CDR3 here is CACERGDRVSTGELFF. The CDR3 DNA is TGTGCCTGTGAGAGGGGGGACAGGGTATCCACCGGGGAGCTGTTTTTT.

This sequence joins TRBV12-3 or TRBV12-4 and TRBJ1-5; D gene ambiguous. V was pared by 6 bases and J by 0 bases, with 6 bases between. This CDR3 has 13 residues. The CDR3 is CASRQSSNQPQHF. The CDR3 nucleotides read TGTGCCAGCAGGCAGTCTAGCAATCAGCCCCAGCATTTT.

The chain carries TRBV19 and TRBJ1-6; 10 positions match TRBD1. The CDR3 loop spans 14 amino acids. Looked up from germline, CDR1 is LNHDA and CDR2 is SQIVND (reference sequence). V was pared by 7 bases and J by 6 bases, with 3 bases of the junction left unmatched. In nucleotides, the CDR3 is TGTGCCAGTAAGGGACAGGGGATTAATTCACCCCTCCACTTT. Translated, it gives CASKGQGINSPLHF.

The V call is TRBV6-6, the J call TRBJ2-7; 7 bases agree with TRBD1. This CDR3 is built from 14 residues. The germline V gene has CDR1 MNHNY and CDR2 SVGAGI (reference sequence). Germline trimming cut 7 bases from V and 3 bases from J; bases unmatched to any gene: 9. In DNA, the CDR3 is TGTGCCAGCATTACCCGACAGGGCGGCTACGAGCAGTACTTC. Translation: CASITRQGGYEQYF.

The rearrangement joins TRBV27 to TRBJ2-2, with a tentative D call TRBD2 (6 bases). Germline CDR1 MNHEY, CDR2 SMNVEV (reference sequence). The CDR3 covers 16 residues. Deletions cut 6 bases from V and 4 bases from J, with 18 bases between. The CDR3 nucleotides are TGTGCCAGCAGCTCGGCGGGTCGGGGAGGCACCGGGGAGCTGTTTTTT. Translation gives CASSSAGRGGTGELFF.

The chain carries TRBV6-5 and TRBJ1-2, with D hard to call. Germline values: CDR1 MNHEY, CDR2 SVGAGI. CDR3 size: 14 residues. V lost 10 bases, J lost 4 bases, and 19 bases lay in between. In DNA, the CDR3 is TGTGCCATCAGAGGAGGAGTTGCCTTCTATGGCTACACCTTC. It translates to CAIRGGVAFYGYTF.

The CDR3 loop reads CASSTSDRGGSRDTQYF. Here the CDR3 DNA reads TGCGCCAGCAGCACCTCGGACAGAGGGGGGTCAAGAGATACGCAGTATTTT. The chain couples TRBV4-1 to TRBJ2-3; D might be TRBD1 or TRBD2, each matching 6 bases. CDR1 and CDR2 (germline): MGHRA, YSYEKL. The V and J ends lost 5 bases and 5 bases respectively, with 23 bases between them. The CDR3 contains 17 residues.

The chain carries TRBV2 and TRBJ2-7; tentatively, D is TRBD2 (6 bases). Germline lookup yields CDR1 SNHLY and CDR2 FYNNEI. With 8 bases removed from V and 0 bases from J, the gap between germline ends came to 14 bases. The CDR3 covers 14 residues. The CDR3 is CASLYGRDSYEQYF. The DNA of the CDR3 is TGTGCCAGCCTTTATGGGCGGGACTCCTACGAGCAGTACTTC.

V and J are TRBV7-2 and TRBJ2-2; TRBD1 matches at 7 bases. The CDR3 extends over 15 amino acids. From germline, CDR1 is SGHTA and CDR2 FQGNSA. Trimming took 5 bases from V and 1 from J; bases not matched to a gene: 4. CDR3 DNA sequence: TGTGCCAGCAGCCAGGACAGGAGGAACACCGGGGAGCTGTTTTTT. This codes for CASSQDRRNTGELFF.

The chain is built from TRBV23-1 and TRBJ1-2; the D is unclear. TRBV23-1 has ORF status, its function being uncertain. There are 14 residues in the CDR3. V was shortened by 0 bases and J by 3 bases, with 8 bases between the two germline ends. The CDR3 is CASSQSQEDYGYTF. The CDR3 DNA is TGCGCCAGCAGTCAATCCCAGGAAGACTATGGCTACACCTTC.

This chain connects TRBV6-5 to TRBJ2-7; TRBD1 matches 10 bases. The CDR3 consists of 14 residues. V shed 7 bases, J shed 5 bases, and the junction held 8 bases outside the gene matches. The germline CDR1 and CDR2 sequences are MNHEY and SVGAGI. CDR3 in amino acids: CASTLFGTGDEQYV. In DNA, the CDR3 is TGTGCCAGCACCCTCTTCGGGACAGGGGACGAGCAGTACGTC.

This chain links TRBV5-4 with TRBJ2-1, with 10 bases identical to TRBD2. Germline lookup yields CDR1 SGHNT and CDR2 YYREEE (reference sequence). V gave up 0 bases and J gave up 4 bases; unmatched junction bases: 1. The CDR3 has 15 residues. This CDR3 is CASSLGLAGYNEQFF. The CDR3 nucleotides are TGTGCCAGCAGCTTGGGACTAGCGGGTTACAATGAGCAGTTCTTC.

This clone appeared a few times. This chain joins TRBV19 and TRBJ2-7; D remains unclear. V gave up 3 bases and J gave up 6 bases, with 9 bases separating them. There are 12 residues in the CDR3. Per the germline V gene, CDR1 is LNHDA and CDR2 is SQIVND (reference sequence). The CDR3, as DNA: TGTGCCAGTAGTATTACGGGCGGCGAGCAGTACTTC. It codes for CASSITGGEQYF.

The sample holds one count of this clone. The rearrangement joins TRBV27 to TRBJ1-4, with D perhaps matching TRBD1 (5 bases). Trimming cost V 2 bases and J 4 bases, with 11 bases left between them. Germline V gene sequence: CDR1 MNHEY, CDR2 SMNVEV (reference sequence). CDR3 length: 15 amino acids. The CDR3 region is CASSLTGTRNEKLFF. The CDR3 DNA reads as TGTGCCAGCAGTTTAACAGGAACCCGTAATGAAAAACTGTTTTTT.

V and J are TRBV5-1 and TRBJ2-3; 7 bases are a match to TRBD2. Trimming cost V 3 bases and J 0 bases; bases outside gene matches: 4. The CDR3 has 15 amino acids. The germline V gene has CDR1 SGHRS and CDR2 YFSETQ. CDR3 sequence: CASSSSGKSTDTQYF. In nucleotides, the CDR3 is TGCGCCAGCAGCTCCAGCGGGAAAAGCACAGATACGCAGTATTTT. The full variable domain, with the rest looked up from reference TRBV5-1 and TRBJ2-3, is KAGVTQTPRYLIKTRGQQVTLSCSPISGHRSVSWYQQTPGQGLQFLFEYFSETQRNKGNFPGRFSGRQFSNSRSEMNVSTLELGDSALYLCASSSSGKSTDTQYFGPGTRLTVL.

This sequence joins TRBV9 and TRBJ1-2; D ambiguous. The CDR3 is 15 residues long. Trimming cost V 0 bases and J 4 bases, with 13 bases left between them. Germline V CDR1 and CDR2: SGDLS, YYNGEE. This CDR3 reads CASSVDPDIGYGYTF. The CDR3 DNA sequence: TGTGCCAGCAGCGTAGACCCAGATATCGGCTATGGCTACACCTTC.